This T cell receptor (beta chain) was recorded in a study of CD8 T cells in Susac syndrome. Regarding the study as a whole: Individuals included in the TCR sequencing and HLA analysis were acknowledged by the study to be relatively few in number.

Healthy donors formed controls matched for age and sex. Negative isolation yielded the CD8+ and CD4+ T cells, while FACS enriched the TEMRA cells. The CDR3 consists of 12 residues. Trimming left V 5 bases short and J 5 bases short, with 10 bases between. With random hexamers, 0.5 to 1 ug RNA was reverse transcribed. With immunoSEQ multiplex PCR, TCR beta CDR3 was amplified across 54 Vbeta and 13 Jbeta. TCRdb reprocessed the immunoSEQ multiplex PCR reads via MiXCR and lists one record per CDR3 protein. The table lists roughly 200,000 distinct CDR3 sequences, roughly 95% of them singletons. Comments on this clonotype: The antigen is unknown.

Source material: CD4+ T cells from PBMCs. The receptor was derived from a human donor in good health. V usage is TRBV12-3 or TRBV12-4 and J usage is TRBJ2-7, with D tentatively TRBD2 (6 bases). The CDR3 DNA is TGTGCCAGCAGTGGGACTTTCGACGAGCAGTACTTC. Its protein product is CASSGTFDEQYF.